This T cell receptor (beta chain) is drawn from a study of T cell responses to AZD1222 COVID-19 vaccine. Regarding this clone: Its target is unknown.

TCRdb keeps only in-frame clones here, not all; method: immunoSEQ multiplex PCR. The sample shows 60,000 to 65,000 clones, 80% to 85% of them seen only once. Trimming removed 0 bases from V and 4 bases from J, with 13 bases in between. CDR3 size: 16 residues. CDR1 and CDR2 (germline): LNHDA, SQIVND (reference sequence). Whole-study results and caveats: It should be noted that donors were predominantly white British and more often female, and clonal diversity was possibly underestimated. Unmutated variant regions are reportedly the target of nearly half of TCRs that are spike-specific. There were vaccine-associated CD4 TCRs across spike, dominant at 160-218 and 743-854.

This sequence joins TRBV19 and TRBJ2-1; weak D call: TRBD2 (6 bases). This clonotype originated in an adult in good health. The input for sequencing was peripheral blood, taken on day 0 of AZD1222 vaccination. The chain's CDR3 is CASSIDLGRGYNEQFF. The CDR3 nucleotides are TGTGCCAGTAGTATAGATCTGGGTCGGGGGTACAATGAGCAGTTCTTC.